Each of the 15 T cell receptor beta chains below was sequenced from the same sample in a study of response to subunit inactivated influenza vaccine. TCRdb recomputed calls from the RT-PCR reads with MiXCR, one row per CDR3 protein. The repertoire has about 700,000 distinct CDR3 sequences, 15% to 19% of them found once; the top ten carry around 10%. The material was PBMCs from blood, obtained approximately 13 days after vaccination. Source of these receptors: a man in his fifties who received an inactivated influenza vaccine.

This clonotype was counted many times. The chain recombines TRBV7-9 with TRBJ2-1; D possibly corresponds to TRBD1 (6 bases). CDR1 is SEHNR and CDR2 is FQNEAQ in the germline V gene (reference sequence). This CDR3 spans 16 amino acids. The V and J ends lost 6 bases and 7 bases respectively, with 22 bases between them. CDR3 sequence: CASSPPHSGQRNEQFF. The CDR3, as DNA: TGTGCCAGCAGTCCACCTCACAGTGGACAGAGGAATGAGCAGTTCTTC.

The chain recombines TRBV3-1 with TRBJ2-1; the D is unclear. The germline V and J ends were trimmed by 1 base and 3 bases, with 10 bases remaining between them. Germline CDR1 reads LGHDT; CDR2 reads YNNKEL (reference sequence). The CDR3 consists of 15 residues. The CDR3 region is CASSQGSGNYNEQFF. The CDR3 DNA is TGTGCCAGCAGCCAAGGGTCAGGAAACTACAATGAGCAGTTCTTC.

The chain carries TRBV15 and TRBJ2-1; D possibly corresponds to TRBD1 (6 bases). The V gene lost 0 bases and the J gene lost 2 bases, with 11 bases spanning the gap. CDR3 length equals 16 residues. CDR1 and CDR2 (germline): LNHNV, YYDKDF (reference sequence). In DNA form, the CDR3 reads TGTGCCACCAGCAGAGATCAGGGGAAACCCTACAATGAGCAGTTCTTC. This sequence encodes CATSRDQGKPYNEQFF. Complete variable domain (other parts from reference TRBV15 and TRBJ2-1): DAMVIQNPRYQVTQFGKPVTLSCSQTLNHNVMYWYQQKSSQAPKLLFHYYDKDFNNEADTPDNFQSRRPNTSFCFLDIRSPGLGDTAMYLCATSRDQGKPYNEQFFGPGTRLTVL.

This clonotype has only a few counts. The gene calls are TRBV12-3 or TRBV12-4 and TRBJ2-1; tentative D call: TRBD2 (6 bases). This CDR3 has 12 amino acids. V dropped 8 bases and J dropped 6 bases, with 11 bases sitting between them. The CDR3 DNA reads as TGTGCCAGCCGGAGGGAAGCCAATGAGCAGTTCTTC. Its translation is CASRREANEQFF.

The table lists this clonotype with a few counts. The V and J genes are TRBV11-2 and TRBJ2-3; D is ambiguous. This CDR3 is 12 amino acids long. V dropped 5 bases and J dropped 6 bases, with 9 bases sitting between them. CDR1 is SGHAT and CDR2 is FQNNGV in the germline V gene. The DNA for the CDR3 is TGTGCCAGCAGCCGATATATGGATACGCAGTATTTT. Translation gives CASSRYMDTQYF.

In its sample, this clonotype was seen many times. The chain combines TRBV11-2 with TRBJ2-1; the D gene is possibly TRBD2 (5 bases). There are 15 residues in the CDR3. Germline V lookup: CDR1 SGHAT, CDR2 FQNNGV. The V and J ends lost 8 bases and 3 bases respectively, with 17 bases between them. CDR3 coding DNA: TGTGCCAGCTCGGGGTCGGCTACCTTCTACAATGAGCAGTTCTTC. Translated, it gives CASSGSATFYNEQFF. Using reference TRBV11-2 and TRBJ2-1 for the parts outside the CDR3, the full variable domain is EAGVAQSPRYKIIEKRQSVAFWCNPISGHATLYWYQQILGQGPKLLIQFQNNGVVDDSQLPKDRFSAERLKGVDSTLKIQPAKLEDSAVYLCASSGSATFYNEQFFGPGTRLTVL.

The V call is TRBV6-5, the J call TRBJ2-5; TRBD2 matches at 11 bases. Germline-derived CDR1 and CDR2 are MNHEY and SVGAGI. With V trimmed by 4 bases and J by 9 bases, 10 bases remained unmatched. CDR3 length: 15 residues. The CDR3: CASSSPGLAAAAQYF. CDR3 bases: TGTGCCAGCAGTTCGCCGGGACTAGCGGCAGCCGCCCAGTACTTC.

This clonotype was detected ten times or more. The chain uses TRBV29-1 and TRBJ2-1; the match to TRBD1 covers 12 bases. This CDR3 is 15 amino acids long. Germline V gene data show CDR1 as SQVTM and CDR2 as ANQGSEA. V shed 3 bases, J shed 7 bases, and the junction held 7 bases outside the gene matches. The CDR3 loop is CSVEFGTGGLNEQFF. For the CDR3, the DNA is TGCAGCGTTGAGTTCGGGACAGGGGGCTTAAATGAGCAGTTCTTC.

This clonotype was detected a few times. This chain joins TRBV4-2 and TRBJ2-7, with a possible D match to TRBD2 (6 bases). The CDR3 extends over 13 amino acids. The ends were cut back, 3 bases at V and 6 bases at J, with 12 bases in the middle. Germline CDR1 reads LGHNA; CDR2 reads YNFKEQ. CDR3 nucleotides: TGTGCCAGCAGCCACGCCAAGGGAGGCGAGCAGTACTTC. Translating it yields CASSHAKGGEQYF.

The chain has TRBV10-3 and TRBJ2-1, with 8 bases aligning to TRBD2. The CDR3 consists of 15 residues. The J segment lost 7 bases and the V segment lost 6 bases, leaving 11 bases of the junction unmatched. Per germline, CDR1 ENHRY and CDR2 SYGVKD. CDR3 coding DNA: TGTGCCATCAGGGGTGGTTCTAGCGGGCTAAATGAGCAGTTCTTC. Its translation is CAIRGGSSGLNEQFF.

The V call is TRBV7-9, the J call TRBJ2-7; TRBD1 matches 9 bases. CDR1 is SEHNR, CDR2 FQNEAQ, per germline (reference sequence). The ends lost 4 bases at V and 4 bases at J; junction bases unmatched: 8. This CDR3 comprises 15 residues. In nucleotides, the CDR3 is TGTGCCAGCAGCTCACACCGGGACAGGGTATACGAGCAGTACTTC. Its protein product is CASSSHRDRVYEQYF.

V is TRBV3-1 and J is TRBJ1-1; D possibly corresponds to TRBD1 (5 bases). CDR3 length: 14 residues. V was shortened by 1 base and J by 5 bases, with 11 bases between the two germline ends. The germline V gene has CDR1 LGHDT and CDR2 YNNKEL (reference sequence). The CDR3 sequence: CASSQGQTVTEAFF. DNA for the CDR3: TGTGCCAGCAGCCAAGGACAGACAGTAACTGAAGCTTTCTTT.

This sequence joins TRBV9 and TRBJ2-1, with a tentative D call TRBD2 (6 bases). Germline values: CDR1 SGDLS, CDR2 YYNGEE. The CDR3 sequence is 15 residues long. The germline V and J ends were trimmed by 2 bases and 2 bases, with 11 bases remaining between them. CDR3 sequence reads: CASSVGGSTYNEQFF. The CDR3 DNA follows: TGTGCCAGCAGCGTGGGAGGTTCGACCTACAATGAGCAGTTCTTC.

The CDR3 DNA reads TGCAGTGCTAGGGCCGGGGGGGGAGGCCACCAAGAGACCCAGTACTTC. It is translated as CSARAGGGGHQETQYF. This sequence joins TRBV20-1 and TRBJ2-5; TRBD2 agrees at 8 bases. V lost 3 bases, J lost 0 bases, and 9 bases stayed unmatched. Germline CDR1 is DFQATT and CDR2 is SNEGSKA (reference sequence). The CDR3 extends over 16 amino acids.

This clonotype was seen a handful of times. V gene TRBV3-1 combines with J gene TRBJ1-2; 7 bases fit TRBD1. CDR3 length: 14 amino acids. The germline V gene encodes CDR1 LGHDT and CDR2 YNNKEL (reference sequence). The ends lost 3 bases at V and 7 bases at J; junction bases unmatched: 8. CDR3: CASSHRTGSGGYTF. The CDR3 DNA sequence: TGTGCCAGCAGCCACCGGACAGGATCGGGTGGCTACACCTTC.